Listed here are 24 T cell receptor beta chains from one sample, sequenced in a study of blood T cell repertoires in COVID-19. Clones were sequenced by immunoSEQ multiplex PCR, and TCRdb holds only the in-frame ones, with some missing. This sample has 150,000 or so clones, with about 80% found just once. Material for sequencing was peripheral blood. The receptors stem from a woman in her 70s with acute or convalescent COVID-19.

V and J are TRBV28 and TRBJ1-2; D gene unclear. This CDR3 is 14 amino acids long. The V gene's germline CDR1 is MDHEN and CDR2 SYDVKM. V gave up 2 bases and J gave up 5 bases, with 12 bases separating them. The CDR3 protein is CASSLPGESYGYTF. In DNA, the CDR3 is TGTGCCAGCAGTTTACCAGGCGAGTCGTATGGCTACACCTTC.

This clone qualifies as medium-sized. V gene TRBV7-9 combines with J gene TRBJ1-6, with D tentatively TRBD1 (6 bases). CDR3 length: 16 residues. Germline loops: CDR1 SEHNR, CDR2 FQNEAQ (reference sequence). The V and J ends lost 5 bases and 1 base respectively, with 12 bases between them. DNA for the CDR3: TGTGCCAGCAGCCCTACAGGGTCGTCCTATAATTCACCCCTCCACTTT. Encoded protein: CASSPTGSSYNSPLHF.

The chain is built from TRBV30 and TRBJ1-3; D may be TRBD1 (6 bases). V was shortened by 5 bases and J by 0 bases, with 17 bases between the two germline ends. The CDR3 contains 16 residues. Germline V gives CDR1 GTSNPN, CDR2 SVGIG (reference sequence). The chain's CDR3 is CAWCSGDTHSGNTIYF. In nucleotides, the CDR3 is TGTGCCTGGTGTTCCGGGGACACTCACTCTGGAAACACCATATATTTT.

This rearrangement joins TRBV27 to TRBJ1-2, with 9 bases fitting TRBD1. The V gene's germline CDR1 is MNHEY and CDR2 SMNVEV (reference sequence). V lost 6 bases and J lost 4; bases outside the gene matches: 15. The CDR3 length is 17 residues. CDR3 protein: CASRLSSSGQGPYGYTF. CDR3 nucleotide sequence: TGTGCCAGCAGACTCTCTTCTTCGGGACAGGGCCCCTATGGCTACACCTTC.

This chain uses TRBV7-7 with TRBJ2-5, with 9 positions matching TRBD1. The CDR3 covers 13 residues. Germline loops: CDR1 SSHAT, CDR2 FNYEAQ (reference sequence). The V gene end was trimmed by 4 bases and the J gene end by 7 bases; junction bases not matched to a gene: 4. The CDR3 region has the DNA TGTGCCAGCAGCTGGACAGGGGACGGGACCCAGTACTTC. Amino acid sequence: CASSWTGDGTQYF. Full variable domain (rest looked up from reference TRBV7-7 and TRBJ2-5): GAGVSQSPRYKVTKRGQDVTLRCDPISSHATLYWYQQALGQGPEFLTYFNYEAQPDKSGLPSDRFSAERPEGSISTLTIQRTEQRDSAMYRCASSWTGDGTQYFGPGTRLLVL.

The chain couples TRBV10-2 to TRBJ2-5; TRBD1 matches at 9 bases. The CDR3 has 14 amino acids. The V gene's germline CDR1 is WSHSY and CDR2 SAAADI. The junction had 7 bases not matched to a gene; V was cut back by 8 bases and J by 3 bases. The CDR3 region is CASARDRVEETQYF. The CDR3 DNA reads as TGCGCCAGCGCCCGGGACAGGGTCGAAGAGACCCAGTACTTC.

This chain uses TRBV28 with TRBJ2-3; 7 bases line up with TRBD2. The V gene end was trimmed by 5 bases and the J gene end by 2 bases; junction bases not matched to a gene: 4. Per the germline V gene, CDR1 is MDHEN and CDR2 is SYDVKM. The CDR3 has 14 residues. The CDR3: CASSQSGVTDTQYF. CDR3 bases: TGTGCCAGCAGTCAGAGCGGGGTCACAGATACGCAGTATTTT.

This chain joins TRBV4-1 and TRBJ1-2; D ambiguous. The CDR3 covers 16 residues. V lost 4 bases and J 1 base, leaving 16 bases between the germline ends. Looked up from germline, CDR1 is MGHRA and CDR2 is YSYEKL. CDR3 sequence reads: CASSLTPGSINYGYTF. CDR3 coding DNA: TGCGCCAGCAGCCTAACCCCGGGATCGATTAACTATGGCTACACCTTC.

The V gene is TRBV4-3, the J gene TRBJ1-3; D unresolved. Germline lookup yields CDR1 LGHNA and CDR2 YSLEER. The CDR3 extends over 15 amino acids. The V gene lost 3 bases and the J gene lost 0 bases, with 9 bases spanning the gap. The CDR3 DNA is TGCGCCAGCAGCCACATAGGGAGCTCTGGAAACACCATATATTTT. Translating gives CASSHIGSSGNTIYF.

The CDR3 DNA sequence: TGTGCCAGCAGCCCGGTGGGGGACAGCCGCACAGATACGCAGTATTTT. This translates into CASSPVGDSRTDTQYF. This chain uses TRBV7-2 with TRBJ2-3, with 7 bases that match TRBD1. Germline assignment: CDR1 SGHTA and CDR2 FQGNSA. Trimming removed 5 bases from V and 1 base from J; junction bases left unmatched: 9. This CDR3 is 16 amino acids long.

The rearrangement joins TRBV5-6 to TRBJ1-2; D remains unclear. The CDR3 has 15 residues. V was trimmed by 0 bases and J by 4 bases, leaving 13 bases between them. CDR1 and CDR2 (germline): SGHDT, YYEEEE. The CDR3 sequence: CASSLGRLRGYGYTF. For the CDR3, the DNA is TGTGCCAGCAGCTTGGGTAGGCTACGCGGCTATGGCTACACCTTC.

J is TRBJ2-3 and V is TRBV5-1, with TRBD2 matching over 10 bases. This CDR3 is 16 amino acids long. The V gene's germline CDR1 is SGHRS and CDR2 YFSETQ. V was clipped by 4 bases and J by 0 bases; unmatched bases: 5. The CDR3 bases are TGCGCCAGCAGCCTCGGGACTAGCGCTAGCACAGATACGCAGTATTTT. It yields the protein CASSLGTSASTDTQYF.

This sequence joins TRBV6-2 or TRBV6-3 and TRBJ2-1; D is possibly TRBD1 (6 bases). CDR3 length: 15 amino acids. CDR1 and CDR2 (germline): MNHEY, SVGEGT. Trimming removed 6 bases from V and 4 bases from J, with 16 bases in between. The CDR3 reads CASSPRTAMYNEQFF. The CDR3 DNA follows: TGTGCCAGCAGCCCCAGGACAGCCATGTACAATGAGCAGTTCTTC.

CDR3: CASSFRGFFRLTSTDTQYF. The CDR3 region has the DNA TGTGCCAGCAGCTTCCGGGGATTCTTCCGCCTTACTAGCACAGATACGCAGTATTTT. J is TRBJ2-3 and V is TRBV5-5; possible D gene TRBD2, 5 bases. The V gene lost 2 bases and the J gene lost 0 bases, with 22 bases spanning the gap. This CDR3 is built from 19 residues. CDR1 is SGHKS, CDR2 YYEKEE, per germline (reference sequence).

The chain recombines TRBV5-1 with TRBJ2-7, with D possibly being TRBD1 (6 bases). Trimming took off 7 bases at V and 1 base at J, with 12 bases between the two ends. The length of the CDR3 is 13 residues. Germline CDR1 is SGHRS and CDR2 is YFSETQ. CDR3 residues: CASATGGSYEQYF. The CDR3, as DNA: TGCGCCAGCGCGACAGGAGGTTCCTACGAGCAGTACTTC.

The chain recombines TRBV14 with TRBJ1-5; perhaps TRBD1 as D (5 bases). CDR1 SGHDN and CDR2 FVKESK come from the germline V gene. The CDR3 is made up of 13 amino acids. The V gene lost 5 bases and the J gene lost 7 bases, with 12 bases spanning the gap. The CDR3 spells CASSARGGQPQHF. The CDR3 region has the DNA TGTGCCAGCAGCGCGAGGGGAGGGCAGCCCCAGCATTTT.

The gene calls are TRBV11-3 and TRBJ2-7; TRBD1 agrees at 7 bases. The CDR3 is made up of 20 amino acids. Unmatched junction bases numbered 29, after V lost 8 bases and J lost 4 bases. Germline V gives CDR1 SGHNT, CDR2 YENEEA. This CDR3 reads CASRSIRDRVKLRPEYEQYF. CDR3 nucleotide sequence: TGTGCCAGCCGATCAATCAGAGACAGGGTTAAGTTGCGCCCAGAATACGAGCAGTACTTC.

This clone appeared a few times. The rearrangement uses TRBV6-6 and TRBJ1-5, with a weak D call TRBD1 (5 bases). The germline V gene encodes CDR1 MNHNY and CDR2 SVGAGI (reference sequence). There are 15 residues in the CDR3. The ends were cut back, 2 bases at V and 7 bases at J, with 15 bases in the middle. The CDR3 reads CASSYTSQGYQPQHF. The CDR3 DNA is TGTGCCAGCAGTTACACCTCTCAGGGATACCAGCCCCAGCATTTT.

The chain couples TRBV5-1 to TRBJ1-3; 9 bases agree with TRBD1. The CDR3 totals 17 residues. Trimming took 3 bases from V and 0 from J; bases not matched to a gene: 7. Germline lookup yields CDR1 SGHRS and CDR2 YFSETQ. CDR3 coding DNA: TGCGCCAGCAGCTCGCGGACAGGGGAAGGCTCTGGAAACACCATATATTTT. Amino acids: CASSSRTGEGSGNTIYF.

Here the CDR3 DNA reads TGTGCCAGCAGTCGCCGGATAGGGGGTAATTCACCCCTCCACTTT. Translating gives CASSRRIGGNSPLHF. This chain joins TRBV7-8 and TRBJ1-6; possible D gene TRBD1, 6 bases. The CDR3 loop spans 15 amino acids. The germline V gene has CDR1 SGHVS and CDR2 FQNEAQ. Deletions cut 6 bases from V and 6 bases from J, with 15 bases between.

This clone is a singleton in its sample. The rearrangement links TRBV28 to TRBJ2-3, with 10 positions matching TRBD1. CDR1 and CDR2 from the germline V gene are MDHEN and SYDVKM. The CDR3 extends over 17 amino acids. V lost 1 base, J lost 2 bases, and 6 bases stayed unmatched. The DNA for the CDR3 is TGTGCCAGCAGTTTATCAAGGGACAGGGGATACACAGATACGCAGTATTTT. Its translation is CASSLSRDRGYTDTQYF.

The genes are TRBV14 and TRBJ1-1, with D unclear. Germline V gene lookup returns CDR1 SGHDN and CDR2 FVKESK. The CDR3 has 14 amino acids. The V end was cut by 0 bases, the J end by 8 bases, with 13 bases between. Here the CDR3 reads CASSQDPRAREAFF. Here the CDR3 DNA reads TGTGCCAGCAGCCAAGATCCGAGGGCGCGGGAAGCTTTCTTT.

This clone is a singleton in its sample. The gene calls are TRBV19 and TRBJ1-1; no reliable D call. Trimming stripped 3 bases from V and 0 bases from J, with 11 bases between. Per germline, CDR1 LNHDA and CDR2 SQIVND (reference sequence). The CDR3 is made up of 15 amino acids. Here the CDR3 DNA reads TGTGCCAGTAGTATTAGAGGCTTCATGAACACTGAAGCTTTCTTT. As protein: CASSIRGFMNTEAFF.

The rearrangement links TRBV30 to TRBJ1-2, with a weak D call TRBD1 (6 bases). The germline CDR1 and CDR2 sequences are GTSNPN and SVGIG (reference sequence). Trimming removed 0 bases from V and 6 bases from J, with 11 bases in between. The CDR3 has 13 residues. CDR3 residues: CAWSVGGQHGYTF. The CDR3 nucleotides read TGTGCCTGGAGTGTCGGGGGGCAGCATGGCTACACCTTC.